Sequencing of this T cell receptor (beta chain) was carried out in a study of T cells in Graves' hyperthyroidism and ophthalmopathy. There were TCR beta CDR3 regions amplified from RNA transcripts. Initially, a first-round RT-PCR of the TCR CDR3 employed the HTBI primer set. Each CDR3 protein gets one entry after TCRdb re-called the multiplex PCR reads with MiXCR. The table lists around 300,000 distinct CDR3 sequences, 13% to 15% of them singletons. The sample holds many counts of this clonotype. The germline gives CDR1 DFQATT, CDR2 SNEGSKA (reference sequence). V lost 6 bases, J lost 4 bases, and 3 bases stayed unmatched. The CDR3 covers 12 residues.

This receptor was identified in a woman in her forties or fifties with Graves' hyperthyroidism that later progressed to Graves' ophthalmopathy. The chain recombines TRBV20-1 with TRBJ1-5; 7 bases align to TRBD1. Sequenced sample: blood. The CDR3 DNA is TGCAGTGCCTCGACAGGGAATCAGCCCCAGCATTTT. This gives the protein CSASTGNQPQHF.